This is a list of T cell receptor beta chains from one sample in a study of regulatory T cells in long-lasting Graves disease. TCRdb used MiXCR to reprocess the multiplex PCR reads, holding one entry per CDR3 protein. This table holds about 660,000 distinct CDR3 sequences, 25% to 35% found once. This material consisted of peripheral blood mononuclear cells (PBMCs), taken when the disease was refractory, from a patient treated with antithyroid drugs. Receptors originate from a female donor with Graves disease. Each CDR3 is given with its conserved first and last residue. The order of the fields is V gene, clone size, J gene, CDR3 protein. Some rows mark clone size as missing; the rest say once, few, many or name a class of expanded clone.

TRBV20-1	few	TRBJ2-7	CSARSGTGMSYEQYF
TRBV6-1	NA	TRBJ2-5	CASRETSGRRTQYF
TRBV19	few	TRBJ1-1	CASSKRSPTEAFF
TRBV6-1	few	TRBJ2-7	CASRPPGLSTEQYF
TRBV6-2/TRBV6-3	many	TRBJ2-5	CASSYSGGPVRETQYF
TRBV28	many	TRBJ1-2	CASSPWTDPNYGYTF
TRBV27	NA	TRBJ1-2	CASSLAHSIGTGNYGYTF
TRBV12-3/TRBV12-4	many	TRBJ1-1	CASRSYNSEAFF
TRBV19	NA	TRBJ1-1	CASSRGDFNTEASF
TRBV11-2	few	TRBJ1-2	CASSSGTDLYGYTF
TRBV6-1	NA	TRBJ1-1	CASSERQGIQNTEAFF
TRBV11-2	NA	TRBJ1-6	CASSPQRVRLVNSPLHF
TRBV20-1	few	TRBJ2-5	CSALIAGAETQYF
TRBV12-3/TRBV12-4	NA	TRBJ1-1	CASSSSGQGMNTEAFF
TRBV2	NA	TRBJ1-1	CASSDGELNTEAFF
TRBV7-2	NA	TRBJ2-2	CASSLVPLLATGELFF
TRBV6-1	few	TRBJ1-1	CASSEGDSLNTEAFF
TRBV28	few	TRBJ1-2	CASSLLRQGGGYTF
TRBV5-1	NA	TRBJ1-1	CASSLGRDGNTEAFF
TRBV2	NA	TRBJ2-2	CASSVGQAMNTGELFF
TRBV2	NA	TRBJ1-1	CASNGTGWFTEAFF
TRBV3-1	few	TRBJ1-1	CASSLGQTLSEAFF
TRBV5-1	NA	TRBJ1-3	CASSGGQGAQGNTIYF
TRBV29-1	many	TRBJ1-1	CSVAGVMNTEAFF
TRBV15	NA	TRBJ2-7	CATSRDLGVPYEQYF
TRBV19	NA	TRBJ2-2	CASSMGQDTGELFF
TRBV7-8	many	TRBJ1-4	CASSLGQFATNEKLFF
TRBV3-1	few	TRBJ2-5	CASSQPTDGQETQYF
TRBV12-3/TRBV12-4	many	TRBJ1-2	CASSLGRRYGYGYTF
TRBV28	many	TRBJ2-7	CASARDQGFISSYEQYF
TRBV28	many	TRBJ1-4	CASSKGGVLEKLFF
TRBV19	few	TRBJ1-1	CASSPATVNTEAFF
TRBV5-6	NA	TRBJ2-7	CASTRQGWEREQYF
TRBV10-2	few	TRBJ1-5	CASSGQLPGTGAQQPQHF
TRBV30	NA	TRBJ2-2	CAWIGTRRGGELFF
TRBV20-1	NA	TRBJ1-5	CSATEGYSNQPQHF
TRBV27	NA	TRBJ1-5	CASSSDPYQPQHF
TRBV20-1	NA	TRBJ1-4	CSARHHPLGEKLFF
TRBV6-2/TRBV6-3	NA	TRBJ1-5	CATWDWGNQPQHF
TRBV27	few	TRBJ1-1	CASGPNEGLNTEAFF
TRBV5-1	NA	TRBJ2-7	CASRFGQGEREQYF
TRBV19	few	TRBJ1-5	CASRGGNRRSFNQPQHF
TRBV11-2	few	NA	CASSFTSNGNNEQFF
TRBV20-1	NA	TRBJ1-1	CSAFPFPGEAFF
TRBV20-1	few	TRBJ1-1	CSARGGSKGTEAFF
TRBV20-1	few	TRBJ1-1	CSASRSRGSEAFF